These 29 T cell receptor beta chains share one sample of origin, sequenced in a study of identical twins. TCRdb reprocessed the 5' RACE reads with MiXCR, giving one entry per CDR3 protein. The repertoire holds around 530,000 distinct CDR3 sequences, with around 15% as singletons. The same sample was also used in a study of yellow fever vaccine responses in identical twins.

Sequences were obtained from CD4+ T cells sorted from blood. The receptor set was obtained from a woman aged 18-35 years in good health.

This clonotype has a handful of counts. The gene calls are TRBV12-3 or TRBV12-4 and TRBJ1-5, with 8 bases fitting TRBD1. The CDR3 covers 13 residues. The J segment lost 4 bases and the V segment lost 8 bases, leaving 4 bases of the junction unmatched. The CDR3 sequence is CASGQGANQPQHF. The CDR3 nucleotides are TGTGCCAGCGGGCAGGGGGCTAATCAGCCCCAGCATTTT.

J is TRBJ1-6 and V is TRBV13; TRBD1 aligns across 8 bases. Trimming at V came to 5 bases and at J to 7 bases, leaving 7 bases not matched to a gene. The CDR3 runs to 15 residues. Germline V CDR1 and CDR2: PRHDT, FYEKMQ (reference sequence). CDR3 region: CASSVSDRGNSPLHF. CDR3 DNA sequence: TGTGCCAGCAGCGTCAGCGACAGGGGCAATTCACCCCTCCACTTT.

The CDR3 reads CASSFFSSPLHF. Here the CDR3 DNA reads TGTGCCAGCAGTTTTTTTTCTTCACCCCTCCACTTT. The chain couples TRBV12-3 or TRBV12-4 to TRBJ1-6; D is uncertain. Deletions cut 3 bases from V and 9 bases from J, with 6 bases between. This CDR3 is built from 12 residues.

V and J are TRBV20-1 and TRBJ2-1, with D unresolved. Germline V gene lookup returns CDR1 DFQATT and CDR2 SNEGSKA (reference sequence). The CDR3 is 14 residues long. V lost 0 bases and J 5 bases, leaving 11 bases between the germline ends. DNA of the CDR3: TGCAGTGCTAGAGATCCCAGTCAAGACAATGAGCAGTTCTTC. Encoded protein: CSARDPSQDNEQFF.

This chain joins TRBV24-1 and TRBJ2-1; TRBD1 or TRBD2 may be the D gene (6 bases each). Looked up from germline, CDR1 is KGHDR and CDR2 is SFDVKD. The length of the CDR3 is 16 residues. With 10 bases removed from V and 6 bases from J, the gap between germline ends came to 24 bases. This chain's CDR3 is CATQGGLFNWGNEQFF. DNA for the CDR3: TGTGCCACTCAAGGGGGACTCTTTAATTGGGGCAATGAGCAGTTCTTC.

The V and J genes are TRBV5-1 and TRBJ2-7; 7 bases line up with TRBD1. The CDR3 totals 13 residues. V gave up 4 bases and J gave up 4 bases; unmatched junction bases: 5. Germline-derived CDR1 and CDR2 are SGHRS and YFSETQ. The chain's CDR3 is CASSIDRAYEQYF. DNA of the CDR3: TGCGCCAGCAGCATTGACAGGGCGTACGAGCAGTACTTC.

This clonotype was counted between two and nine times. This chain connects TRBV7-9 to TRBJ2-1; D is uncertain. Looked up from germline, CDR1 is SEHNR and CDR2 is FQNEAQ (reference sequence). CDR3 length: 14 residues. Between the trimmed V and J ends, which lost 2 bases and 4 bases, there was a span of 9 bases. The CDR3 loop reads CASSLSLAYNEQFF. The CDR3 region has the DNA TGTGCCAGCAGCTTAAGTCTCGCTTACAATGAGCAGTTCTTC.

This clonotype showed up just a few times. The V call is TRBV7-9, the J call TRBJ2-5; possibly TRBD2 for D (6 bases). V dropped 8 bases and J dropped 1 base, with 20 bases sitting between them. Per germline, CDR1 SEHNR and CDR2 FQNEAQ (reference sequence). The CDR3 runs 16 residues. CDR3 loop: CASPPQGLTTQETQYF. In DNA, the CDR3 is TGTGCCAGCCCCCCGCAGGGACTTACGACCCAAGAGACCCAGTACTTC.

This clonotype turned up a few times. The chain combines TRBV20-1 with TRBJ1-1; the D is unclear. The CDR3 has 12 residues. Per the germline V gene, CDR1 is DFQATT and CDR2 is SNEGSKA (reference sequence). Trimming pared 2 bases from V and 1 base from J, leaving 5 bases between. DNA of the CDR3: TGCAGTGCTAGAAAACAGAACACTGAAGCTTTCTTT. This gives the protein CSARKQNTEAFF.

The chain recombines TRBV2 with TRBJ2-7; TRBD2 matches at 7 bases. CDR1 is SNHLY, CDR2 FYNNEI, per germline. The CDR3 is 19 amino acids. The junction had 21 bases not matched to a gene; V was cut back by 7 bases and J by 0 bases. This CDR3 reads CASTGGGGASGLSSYEQYF. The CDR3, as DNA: TGTGCCAGCACAGGTGGTGGGGGAGCTAGCGGCCTTAGCTCCTACGAGCAGTACTTC.

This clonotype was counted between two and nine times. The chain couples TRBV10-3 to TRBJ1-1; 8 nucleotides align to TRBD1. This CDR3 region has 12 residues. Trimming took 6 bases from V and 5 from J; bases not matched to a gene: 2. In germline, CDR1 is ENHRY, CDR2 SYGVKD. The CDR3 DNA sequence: TGTGCCATCAGGGACAGGGATACTGAAGCTTTCTTT. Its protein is CAIRDRDTEAFF.

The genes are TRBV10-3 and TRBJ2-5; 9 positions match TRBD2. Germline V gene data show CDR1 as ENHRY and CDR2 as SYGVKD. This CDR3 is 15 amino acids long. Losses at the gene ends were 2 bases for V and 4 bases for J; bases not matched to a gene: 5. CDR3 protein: CAISEIAGGPETQYF. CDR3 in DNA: TGTGCCATCAGTGAGATCGCGGGAGGGCCAGAGACCCAGTACTTC.

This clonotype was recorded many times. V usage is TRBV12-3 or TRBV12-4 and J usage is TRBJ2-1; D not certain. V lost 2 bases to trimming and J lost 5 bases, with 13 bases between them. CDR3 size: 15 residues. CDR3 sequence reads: CASSLMSAVNNEQFF. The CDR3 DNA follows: TGTGCCAGCAGTTTAATGTCTGCAGTCAACAATGAGCAGTTCTTC.

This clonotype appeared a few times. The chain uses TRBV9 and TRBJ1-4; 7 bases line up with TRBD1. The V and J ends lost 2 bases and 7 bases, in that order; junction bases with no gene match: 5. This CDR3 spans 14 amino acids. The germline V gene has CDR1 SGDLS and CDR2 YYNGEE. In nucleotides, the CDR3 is TGTGCCAGCAGCGTGGGAGACAGGGCTGAAAAACTGTTTTTT. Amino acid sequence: CASSVGDRAEKLFF.

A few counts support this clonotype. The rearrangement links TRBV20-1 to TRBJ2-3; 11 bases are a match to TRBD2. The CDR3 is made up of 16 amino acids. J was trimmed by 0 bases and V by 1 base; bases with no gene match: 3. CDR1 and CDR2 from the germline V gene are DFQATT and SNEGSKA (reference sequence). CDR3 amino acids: CSARVGTSGSTDTQYF. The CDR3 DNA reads TGCAGTGCTAGAGTTGGGACTAGCGGAAGCACAGATACGCAGTATTTT.

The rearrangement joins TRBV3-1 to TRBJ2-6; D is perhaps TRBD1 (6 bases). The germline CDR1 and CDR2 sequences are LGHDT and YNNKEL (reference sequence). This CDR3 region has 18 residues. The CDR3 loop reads CTIRPQTRTVTGANVLTF. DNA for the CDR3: TGTACCATCAGACCCCAAACCCGGACAGTTACTGGGGCCAACGTCCTGACTTTC.

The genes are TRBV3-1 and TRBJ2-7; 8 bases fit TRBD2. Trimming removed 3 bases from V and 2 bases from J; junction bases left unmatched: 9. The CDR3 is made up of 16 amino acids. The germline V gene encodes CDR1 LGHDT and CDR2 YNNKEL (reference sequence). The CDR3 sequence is CASSHVLADDPYEQYF. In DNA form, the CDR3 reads TGTGCCAGCAGCCATGTACTAGCGGACGATCCCTACGAGCAGTACTTC.

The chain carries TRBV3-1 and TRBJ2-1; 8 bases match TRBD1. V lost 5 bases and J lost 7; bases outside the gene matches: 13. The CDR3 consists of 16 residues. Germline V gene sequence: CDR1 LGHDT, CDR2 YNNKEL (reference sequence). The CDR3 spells CASSKGQGRSQNEQFF. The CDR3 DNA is TGTGCCAGCAGCAAAGGACAGGGACGGTCTCAGAATGAGCAGTTCTTC.

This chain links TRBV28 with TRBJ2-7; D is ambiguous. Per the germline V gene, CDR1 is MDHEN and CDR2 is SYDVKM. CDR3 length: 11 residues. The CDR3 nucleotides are TGTGCGGTCCTCTCACCCTACGAGCAGTACTTC. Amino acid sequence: CAVLSPYEQYF. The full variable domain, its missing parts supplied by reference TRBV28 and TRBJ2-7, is DVKVTQSSRYLVKRTGEKVFLECVQDMDHENMFWYRQDPGLGLRLIYFSYDVKMKEKGDIPEGYSVSREKKERFSLILESASTNQTSMYLCAVLSPYEQYFGPGTRLTVT.

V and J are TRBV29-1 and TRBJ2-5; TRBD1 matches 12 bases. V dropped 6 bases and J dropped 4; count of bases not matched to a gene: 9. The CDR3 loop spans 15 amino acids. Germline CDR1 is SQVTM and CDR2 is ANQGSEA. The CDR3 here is CSVKVGTGGLETQYF. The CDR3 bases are TGCAGCGTCAAAGTGGGGACAGGGGGCTTAGAGACCCAGTACTTC.

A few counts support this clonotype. In DNA form, the CDR3 reads TGTGCCAGCAGCTCCTCGGGGGGGCCAGGAGAGCAGTTCTTC. Translation gives CASSSSGGPGEQFF. The rearrangement uses TRBV11-2 and TRBJ2-1, with TRBD2 matching 8 bases. This CDR3 comprises 14 residues. Germline V lookup: CDR1 SGHAT, CDR2 FQNNGV. The V and J ends lost 4 bases and 10 bases, in that order; junction bases with no gene match: 9.

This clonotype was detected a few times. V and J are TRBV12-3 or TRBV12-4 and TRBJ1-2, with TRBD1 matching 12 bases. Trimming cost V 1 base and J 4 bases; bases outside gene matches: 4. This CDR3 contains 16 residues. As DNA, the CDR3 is TGTGCCAGCAGTTTAGGGGGACAGGGGGCCGTCTATGGCTACACCTTC. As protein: CASSLGGQGAVYGYTF.

CDR3 loop: CAISGTAAGEQYF. For the CDR3, the DNA is TGTGCCATCTCTGGGACAGCAGCTGGCGAGCAGTACTTC. The chain links TRBV10-3 to TRBJ2-7; 7 nucleotides align to TRBD1. With 8 bases clipped from V and 6 bases from J, the junction kept 10 bases outside the gene matches. Germline lookup yields CDR1 ENHRY and CDR2 SYGVKD. The CDR3 loop spans 13 amino acids.

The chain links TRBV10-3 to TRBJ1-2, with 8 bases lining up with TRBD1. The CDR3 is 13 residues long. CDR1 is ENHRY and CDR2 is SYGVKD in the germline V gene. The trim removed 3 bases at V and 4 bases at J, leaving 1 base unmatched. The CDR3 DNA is TGTGCCATCAGTGAAACAGGGGGCTATGGCTACACCTTC. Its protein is CAISETGGYGYTF.

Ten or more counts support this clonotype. CDR3 coding DNA: TGTGCCAGCAAGAGCACAGATACGCAGTATTTT. Protein: CASKSTDTQYF. V usage is TRBV12-3 or TRBV12-4 and J usage is TRBJ2-3; D is unresolved. Trimming pared 7 bases from V and 0 bases from J, leaving 2 bases between. The CDR3 extends over 11 amino acids.

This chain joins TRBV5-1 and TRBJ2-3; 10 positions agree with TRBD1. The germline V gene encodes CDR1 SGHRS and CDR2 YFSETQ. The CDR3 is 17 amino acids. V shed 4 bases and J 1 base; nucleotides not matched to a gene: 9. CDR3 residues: CASSHLPGTGGTDTQYF. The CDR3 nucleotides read TGCGCCAGCAGCCACCTACCGGGGACAGGGGGCACAGATACGCAGTATTTT. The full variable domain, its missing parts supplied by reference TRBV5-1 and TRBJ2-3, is KAGVTQTPRYLIKTRGQQVTLSCSPISGHRSVSWYQQTPGQGLQFLFEYFSETQRNKGNFPGRFSGRQFSNSRSEMNVSTLELGDSALYLCASSHLPGTGGTDTQYFGPGTRLTVL.

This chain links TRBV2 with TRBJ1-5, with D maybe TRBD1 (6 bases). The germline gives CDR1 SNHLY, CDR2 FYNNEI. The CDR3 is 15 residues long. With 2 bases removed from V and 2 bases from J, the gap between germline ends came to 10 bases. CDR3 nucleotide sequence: TGTGCCAGCAGTGAAAGGGGGGTGGGCAATCAGCCCCAGCATTTT. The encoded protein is CASSERGVGNQPQHF.

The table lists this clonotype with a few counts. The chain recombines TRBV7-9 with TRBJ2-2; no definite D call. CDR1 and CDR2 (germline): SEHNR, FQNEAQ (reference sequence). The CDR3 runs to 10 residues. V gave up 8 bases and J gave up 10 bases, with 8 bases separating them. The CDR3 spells CASGLPELFF. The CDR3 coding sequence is TGTGCCAGCGGGCTCCCGGAGCTGTTTTTT.

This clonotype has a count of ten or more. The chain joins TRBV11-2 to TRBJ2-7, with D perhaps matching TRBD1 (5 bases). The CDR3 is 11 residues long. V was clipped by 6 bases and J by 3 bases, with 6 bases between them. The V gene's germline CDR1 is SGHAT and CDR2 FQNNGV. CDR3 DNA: TGTGCCAGCAGGCAGGGCTACGAGCAGTACGTC. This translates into CASRQGYEQYV.